The 13 T cell receptor beta chains in this list originate from one sample, sequenced in a study of blood T cell repertoires in COVID-19. TCRdb keeps only in-frame clones here, not all; method: immunoSEQ multiplex PCR. The repertoire holds about 200,000 clones, with approximately 82% as singletons. Sample: peripheral blood. All receptors come from a woman aged 40 to 50 with acute or convalescent COVID-19.

The chain recombines TRBV25-1 with TRBJ2-3; TRBD2 agrees at 8 bases. CDR1 is MGHDK and CDR2 is SYGVNS in the germline V gene. This CDR3 comprises 17 residues. Germline trimming cut 2 bases from V and 2 bases from J; bases unmatched to any gene: 9. The CDR3: CASSEGRGGINTDTQYF. In nucleotides, the CDR3 is TGTGCCAGCAGTGAAGGTCGGGGGGGGATCAACACAGATACGCAGTATTTT.

The chain links TRBV2 to TRBJ1-3, with D uncertain. CDR1 is SNHLY and CDR2 is FYNNEI in the germline V gene. V lost 4 bases to trimming and J lost 11 bases, with 12 bases between them. This CDR3 has 12 residues. This CDR3 reads CASSVNSQSIYF. CDR3 sequence (DNA): TGTGCCAGCAGTGTAAACAGTCAATCCATATATTTT.

This chain joins TRBV10-1 and TRBJ2-7; TRBD1 is a possible D gene (6 bases). Trimming left V 4 bases short and J 2 bases short, with 9 bases between. From germline, CDR1 is WNHNN and CDR2 SYGVQD (reference sequence). This CDR3 contains 13 residues. CDR3 residues: CASSGTEPYEQYF. In DNA, the CDR3 is TGCGCCAGCAGTGGGACAGAACCCTACGAGCAGTACTTC.

The chain links TRBV6-4 to TRBJ2-5; 8 nucleotides align to TRBD2. The trim removed 0 bases at V and 5 bases at J, leaving 11 bases unmatched. The CDR3 loop spans 17 amino acids. Germline V CDR1 and CDR2: MRHNA, SNTAGT. In DNA form, the CDR3 reads TGTGCCAGCAGTGACTCTTATAGCGGGAACAAGGATGAGACCCAGTACTTC. Translation: CASSDSYSGNKDETQYF.

V is TRBV24-1 and J is TRBJ2-3; 9 nucleotides line up with TRBD2. There are 14 residues in the CDR3. Germline loops: CDR1 KGHDR, CDR2 SFDVKD. J was trimmed by 4 bases and V by 7 bases; bases with no gene match: 5. The CDR3, as DNA: TGTGCCACCAGCCTGGGACTAGCCCCAGATACGCAGTATTTT. Protein: CATSLGLAPDTQYF.

The V gene is TRBV12-3 or TRBV12-4, the J gene TRBJ1-1; possible D gene TRBD1, 6 bases. V was clipped by 0 bases and J by 8 bases, with 10 bases between them. The CDR3 length is 13 residues. CDR3 in amino acids: CASSLATGTEAFF. The DNA for the CDR3 is TGTGCCAGCAGTTTAGCAACCGGGACAGAAGCTTTCTTT.

The genes are TRBV7-8 and TRBJ2-6; perhaps TRBD1 as D (6 bases). Trimming stripped 5 bases from V and 2 bases from J, with 13 bases between. Germline assignment: CDR1 SGHVS and CDR2 FQNEAQ. This CDR3 has 16 amino acids. The DNA of the CDR3 is TGTGCCAGCAGCCGTCCAAGGGGGACTGGGGCCAACGTCCTGACTTTC. This codes for CASSRPRGTGANVLTF.

The chain combines TRBV25-1 with TRBJ2-5, with TRBD1 identical over 8 bases. V trimming: 3 bases; J trimming: 4 bases; junction bases outside the gene matches: 13. This CDR3 comprises 17 residues. CDR1 and CDR2 from the germline V gene are MGHDK and SYGVNS. CDR3 in amino acids: CASSEEGQVPQRETQYF. The CDR3 DNA follows: TGTGCCAGCAGTGAGGAGGGACAGGTCCCACAGCGAGAGACCCAGTACTTC.

V is TRBV12-3 or TRBV12-4 and J is TRBJ2-3; D unclear. Trimming removed 4 bases from V and 3 bases from J, with 8 bases in between. The CDR3 is 13 residues long. Written as DNA, the CDR3 is TGTGCCAGCAGTTCGCCTCGGACAGATACGCAGTATTTT. Its protein product is CASSSPRTDTQYF.

This chain connects TRBV12-3 or TRBV12-4 to TRBJ2-1; tentatively, D is TRBD2 (6 bases). This CDR3 spans 13 amino acids. Trimming stripped 6 bases from V and 4 bases from J, with 10 bases between. The CDR3 DNA follows: TGTGCCAGCAGCCCGGGACTGTACAATGAGCAGTTCTTC. The encoded protein is CASSPGLYNEQFF.

The J gene is TRBJ2-2, the V gene TRBV28, with TRBD1 identical over 8 bases. This CDR3 region has 16 residues. Germline V CDR1 and CDR2: MDHEN, SYDVKM. Trimming at V came to 6 bases and at J to 1 base, leaving 7 bases not matched to a gene. CDR3 amino acids: CASSRLGTGNTGELFF. The CDR3 DNA follows: TGTGCCAGCAGCCGTCTCGGGACAGGGAACACCGGGGAGCTGTTTTTT.

The gene calls are TRBV2 and TRBJ1-4; 9 bases agree with TRBD1. Per germline, CDR1 SNHLY and CDR2 FYNNEI. The CDR3 is made up of 15 amino acids. The V gene end was trimmed by 6 bases and the J gene end by 4 bases; junction bases not matched to a gene: 6. CDR3 in amino acids: CASRMTGGVNEKLFF. For the CDR3, the DNA is TGTGCCAGCAGAATGACAGGGGGAGTTAATGAAAAACTGTTTTTT.

The J gene is TRBJ1-5, the V gene TRBV28; a possible D gene is TRBD1 (5 bases). Germline CDR1 is MDHEN and CDR2 is SYDVKM. Trimming shortened V by 7 bases and J by 0 bases, and 16 bases separated the two germline ends. The CDR3 extends over 16 amino acids. CDR3 residues: CASIGGADYSNQPQHF. The DNA for the CDR3 is TGTGCCAGCATAGGAGGGGCGGATTATAGCAATCAGCCCCAGCATTTT.